The clone carrying this T cell receptor beta chain is a singleton in its sample. As yet, its antigen is unknown. PCR was performed using 60 Vbeta and 13 Jbeta primers. The repertoire was sequenced with immunoSEQ multiplex PCR; TCRdb's copy has only in-frame clones and lacks some. Altogether 150,000 to 190,000 clones are present, roughly 84% being singletons, with the ten largest covering about 2.4%. The sample originates from a study of cytomegalovirus exposure and HLA in healthy donors. Study as a whole: Earlier work reported 110 million or so unique TCR beta sequences from approximately 180 million T cells.

This CDR3 spans 16 amino acids. Germline CDR1 and CDR2: MDHEN and SYDVKM. V lost 5 bases, J lost 0 bases, and 15 bases lay in between. Regarding the study as a whole: The analysis excluded some indistinguishable V segments, including TRBV6-2 and TRBV6-3. Earlier analysis found most TCR beta V segments productive about 87% or about 30% of the time.

The specimen was PBMCs. This receptor was obtained from a woman aged 18-35 years in good health and CMV-seronegative. The chain couples TRBV28 to TRBJ2-3; tentatively, D is TRBD2 (6 bases). The CDR3 coding sequence is TGTGCCAGCAGTCTCTTGGCGGGGACTAGCACAGATACGCAGTATTTT. Protein sequence: CASSLLAGTSTDTQYF.